The TCR beta chain described here comes from a study of blood T cell repertoires in COVID-19. Study-wide background: Specimens from acute and convalescent COVID-19 originated in the United States, Italy and Spain. T cells, B-cell-depleted T cells, or PBMCs provided the cDNA or gDNA that served as material.

Original analysis: Reference gene primer amplification gave estimated nucleated cell counts. The assay was immunoSEQ multiplex PCR, and TCRdb's table has in-frame clones only and misses some. V and J calls and clone size are copied from that table; D and trimming were computed from the DNA. Of approximately 100,000 clones in the sample, 70% to 85% are singletons; the top ten hold less than 8%. The sequence was obtained from a woman at least 80 years old with active or convalescent COVID-19. Sequenced input: peripheral blood.

CDR3: CASLELAGEASNEQFF. In DNA form, the CDR3 reads TGTGCCAGCCTTGAACTAGCAGGAGAAGCTAGCAATGAGCAGTTCTTC. The chain is built from TRBV2 and TRBJ2-1; TRBD2 might be the D (6 bases). With 8 bases removed from V and 6 bases from J, the gap between germline ends came to 23 bases. Germline V lookup: CDR1 SNHLY, CDR2 FYNNEI. The CDR3 consists of 16 residues.